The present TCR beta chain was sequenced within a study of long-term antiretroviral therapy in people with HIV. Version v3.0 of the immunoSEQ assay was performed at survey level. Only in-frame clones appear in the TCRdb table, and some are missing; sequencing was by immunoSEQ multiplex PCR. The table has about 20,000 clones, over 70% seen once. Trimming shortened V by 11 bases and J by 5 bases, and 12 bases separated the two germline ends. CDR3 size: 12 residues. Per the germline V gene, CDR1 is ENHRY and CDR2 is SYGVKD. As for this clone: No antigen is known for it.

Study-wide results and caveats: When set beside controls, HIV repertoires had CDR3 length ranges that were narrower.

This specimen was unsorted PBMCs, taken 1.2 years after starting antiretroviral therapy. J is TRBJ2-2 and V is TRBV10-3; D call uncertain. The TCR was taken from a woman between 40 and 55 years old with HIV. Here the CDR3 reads CAARSWTGELFF. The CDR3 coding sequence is TGTGCCGCCAGATCTTGGACCGGGGAGCTGTTTTTT.